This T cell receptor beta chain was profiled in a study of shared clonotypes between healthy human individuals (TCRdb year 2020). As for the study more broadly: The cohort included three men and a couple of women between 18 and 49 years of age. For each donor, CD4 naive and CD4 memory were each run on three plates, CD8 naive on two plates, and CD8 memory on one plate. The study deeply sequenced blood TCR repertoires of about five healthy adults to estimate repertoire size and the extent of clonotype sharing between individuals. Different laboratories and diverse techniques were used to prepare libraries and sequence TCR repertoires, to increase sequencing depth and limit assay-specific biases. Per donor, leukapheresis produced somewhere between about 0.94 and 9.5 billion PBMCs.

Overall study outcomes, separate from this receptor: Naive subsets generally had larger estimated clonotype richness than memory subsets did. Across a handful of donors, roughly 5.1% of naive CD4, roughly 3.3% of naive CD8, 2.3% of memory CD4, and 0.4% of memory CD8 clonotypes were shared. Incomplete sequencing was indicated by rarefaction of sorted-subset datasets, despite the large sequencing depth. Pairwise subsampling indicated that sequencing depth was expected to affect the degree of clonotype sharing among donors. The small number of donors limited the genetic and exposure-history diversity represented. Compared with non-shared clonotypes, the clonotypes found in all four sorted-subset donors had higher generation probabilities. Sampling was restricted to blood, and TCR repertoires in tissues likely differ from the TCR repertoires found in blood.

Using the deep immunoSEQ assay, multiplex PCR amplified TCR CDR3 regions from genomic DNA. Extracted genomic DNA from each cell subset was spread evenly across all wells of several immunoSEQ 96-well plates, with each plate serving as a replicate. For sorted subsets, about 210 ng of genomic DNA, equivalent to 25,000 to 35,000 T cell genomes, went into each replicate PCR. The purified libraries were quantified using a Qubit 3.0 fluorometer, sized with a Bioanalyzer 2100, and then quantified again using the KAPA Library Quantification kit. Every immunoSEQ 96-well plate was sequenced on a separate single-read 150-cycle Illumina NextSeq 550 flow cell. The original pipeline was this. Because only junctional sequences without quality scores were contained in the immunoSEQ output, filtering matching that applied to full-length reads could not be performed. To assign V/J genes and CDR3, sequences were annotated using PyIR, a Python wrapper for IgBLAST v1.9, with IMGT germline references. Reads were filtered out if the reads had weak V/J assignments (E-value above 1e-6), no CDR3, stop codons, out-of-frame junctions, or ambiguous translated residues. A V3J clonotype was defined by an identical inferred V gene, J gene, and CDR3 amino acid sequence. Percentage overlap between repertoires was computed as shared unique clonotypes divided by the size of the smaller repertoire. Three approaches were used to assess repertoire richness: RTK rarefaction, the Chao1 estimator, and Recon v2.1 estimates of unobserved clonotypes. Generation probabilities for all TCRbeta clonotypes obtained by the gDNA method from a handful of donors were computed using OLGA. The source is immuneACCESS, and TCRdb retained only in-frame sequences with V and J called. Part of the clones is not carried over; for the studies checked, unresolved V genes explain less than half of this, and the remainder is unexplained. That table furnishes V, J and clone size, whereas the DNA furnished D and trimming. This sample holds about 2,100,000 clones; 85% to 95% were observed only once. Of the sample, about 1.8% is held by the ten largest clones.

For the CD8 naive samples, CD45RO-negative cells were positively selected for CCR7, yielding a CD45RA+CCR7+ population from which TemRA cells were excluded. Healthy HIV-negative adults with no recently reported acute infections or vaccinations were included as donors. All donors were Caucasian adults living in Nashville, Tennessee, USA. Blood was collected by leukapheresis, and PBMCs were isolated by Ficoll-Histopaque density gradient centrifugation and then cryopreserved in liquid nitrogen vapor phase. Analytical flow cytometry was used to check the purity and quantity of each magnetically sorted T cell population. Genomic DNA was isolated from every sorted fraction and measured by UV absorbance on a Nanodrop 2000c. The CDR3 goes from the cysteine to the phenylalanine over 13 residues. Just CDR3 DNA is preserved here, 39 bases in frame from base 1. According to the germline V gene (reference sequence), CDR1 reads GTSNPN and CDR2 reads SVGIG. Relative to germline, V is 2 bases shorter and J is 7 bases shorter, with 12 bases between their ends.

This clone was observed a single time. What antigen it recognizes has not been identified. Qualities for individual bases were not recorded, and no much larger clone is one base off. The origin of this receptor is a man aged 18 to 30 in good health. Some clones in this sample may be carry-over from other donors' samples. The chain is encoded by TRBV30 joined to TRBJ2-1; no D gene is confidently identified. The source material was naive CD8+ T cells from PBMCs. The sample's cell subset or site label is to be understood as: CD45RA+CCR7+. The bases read TGTGCCTGGAGTTTCAACGCCGGGAATGAGCAGTTCTTC. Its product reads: CAWSFNAGNEQFF.